The 30 T cell receptor beta chains below come from one sample, sequenced in a study of high-grade serous ovarian cancer treatment subgroups. The tumor samples were collected prior to definitive surgery or chemotherapy. The method was immunoSEQ multiplex PCR; TCRdb's version includes in-frame clones alone and lacks a portion of them. The table includes about 1,200 clones, about two thirds detected once. Sequences were obtained from tumor tissue. The receptors were gathered from a human donor with high-grade serous ovarian cancer.

V is TRBV6-6 and J is TRBJ2-7; D perhaps matches TRBD2 (6 bases). This CDR3 has 16 amino acids. Trimming took 2 bases from V and 0 from J, leaving 14 bases between them. From germline, CDR1 is MNHNY and CDR2 SVGAGI (reference sequence). The CDR3 DNA reads TGTGCCAGCAGTTACATGGGGGGACTTAACTCCTACGAGCAGTACTTC. It codes for CASSYMGGLNSYEQYF.

This clone was counted between two and nine times. The chain combines TRBV2 with TRBJ1-2, with D tentatively TRBD1 (6 bases). The CDR3 covers 15 residues. From germline, CDR1 is SNHLY and CDR2 FYNNEI. V was shortened by 7 bases and J by 4 bases, with 19 bases between the two germline ends. The CDR3 DNA follows: TGTGCCAGCATGCACAGGGACGTTGGCGGCTATGGCTACACCTTC. Translation gives CASMHRDVGGYGYTF.

This clone has more than one count but fewer than ten. The chain employs TRBV30 and TRBJ1-2; perhaps TRBD1 as D (6 bases). Per germline, CDR1 GTSNPN and CDR2 SVGIG (reference sequence). The ends were cut back, 0 bases at V and 8 bases at J, with 13 bases in the middle. The CDR3 spans 13 residues. The CDR3: CAWSVMTGRGYTF. The DNA of the CDR3 is TGTGCCTGGAGTGTAATGACAGGTCGAGGCTACACCTTC.

This chain connects TRBV28 to TRBJ1-3, with TRBD1 matching over 8 bases. Trimming at V came to 6 bases and at J to 0 bases, leaving 4 bases not matched to a gene. Germline loops: CDR1 MDHEN, CDR2 SYDVKM. The CDR3 loop spans 15 amino acids. CDR3 loop: CASSPDRGSGNTIYF. CDR3 DNA sequence: TGTGCCAGCAGCCCAGACAGGGGCTCTGGAAACACCATATATTTT. The whole variable domain, filled in from reference TRBV28 and TRBJ1-3, reads DVKVTQSSRYLVKRTGEKVFLECVQDMDHENMFWYRQDPGLGLRLIYFSYDVKMKEKGDIPEGYSVSREKKERFSLILESASTNQTSMYLCASSPDRGSGNTIYFGEGSWLTVV.

V gene TRBV6-5 combines with J gene TRBJ1-1; possibly TRBD1 for D (6 bases). The V end lost 2 bases, the J end lost 5 bases, and 15 bases lay between the germline ends. Per the germline V gene, CDR1 is MNHEY and CDR2 is SVGAGI. This CDR3 is built from 15 residues. CDR3 DNA sequence: TGTGCCAGCAGTTACCGGGGACGAGGGGGGACTGAAGCTTTCTTT. Amino acid sequence: CASSYRGRGGTEAFF.

The V gene is TRBV5-4, the J gene TRBJ1-3; D is undetermined. This CDR3 is 13 amino acids long. Germline CDR1 SGHNT, CDR2 YYREEE (reference sequence). With 2 bases removed from V and 8 bases from J, the gap between germline ends came to 11 bases. The CDR3 loop is CASSLFYGDTIYF. CDR3 bases: TGTGCCAGCAGCTTATTTTACGGGGACACCATATATTTT.

V gene TRBV6-6 combines with J gene TRBJ2-1, with no clear D. Per germline, CDR1 MNHNY and CDR2 SVGAGI (reference sequence). The length of the CDR3 is 12 residues. Trimming removed 0 bases from V and 4 bases from J, with 1 base in between. DNA for the CDR3: TGTGCCAGCAGTTACTCTTACAATGAGCAGTTCTTC. It specifies CASSYSYNEQFF.

This clone was seen a single time. The J gene is TRBJ2-5, the V gene TRBV4-1, with D perhaps TRBD1 (5 bases). This CDR3 region has 15 residues. Looked up from germline, CDR1 is MGHRA and CDR2 is YSYEKL. Trimming took 4 bases from V and 3 from J, leaving 15 bases between them. The chain's CDR3 is CASSLGAGGEETQYF. The CDR3, as DNA: TGCGCCAGCAGCCTAGGGGCCGGTGGGGAAGAGACCCAGTACTTC.

The gene calls are TRBV6-5 and TRBJ1-1; TRBD1 matches at 7 bases. Germline V CDR1 and CDR2: MNHEY, SVGAGI. The CDR3 contains 13 residues. The trim removed 6 bases at V and 4 bases at J, leaving 5 bases unmatched. Here the CDR3 reads CASRTTGVTEAFF. The DNA for the CDR3 is TGTGCCAGCAGGACCACAGGGGTCACTGAAGCTTTCTTT.

The chain couples TRBV11-2 to TRBJ1-5; D remains unclear. Germline CDR1 SGHAT, CDR2 FQNNGV. The CDR3 totals 14 residues. Trimming cost V 4 bases and J 2 bases, with 9 bases left between them. This CDR3 reads CASSSGNGNQPQHF. CDR3 nucleotide sequence: TGTGCCAGCAGCTCCGGGAACGGCAATCAGCCCCAGCATTTT.

This clone was seen only a few times. The V and J genes are TRBV29-1 and TRBJ2-7, with D possibly TRBD2 on 6 matching bases. The germline gives CDR1 SQVTM, CDR2 ANQGSEA. This CDR3 has 14 amino acids. Trimming pared 4 bases from V and 4 bases from J, leaving 17 bases between. The CDR3 sequence: CSVAGLAGRYEQYF. CDR3 in DNA: TGCAGCGTTGCGGGACTCGCGGGAAGATACGAGCAGTACTTC.

The V call is TRBV4-1, the J call TRBJ1-1, with unresolved D. The CDR3 contains 12 residues. Looked up from germline, CDR1 is MGHRA and CDR2 is YSYEKL. The germline V and J ends were trimmed by 4 bases and 8 bases, with 11 bases remaining between them. DNA of the CDR3: TGCGCCAGCAGCCCCGGGTCAGGAGAAGCTTTCTTT. It encodes CASSPGSGEAFF.

J is TRBJ1-6 and V is TRBV5-1; unclear D gene. V gave up 1 base and J gave up 7 bases, with 15 bases separating them. The CDR3 length is 16 residues. The germline CDR1 and CDR2 sequences are SGHRS and YFSETQ. CDR3 DNA sequence: TGCGCCAGCAGCTTGAATGAGAACGGCCCCAATTCACCCCTCCACTTT. Its translation: CASSLNENGPNSPLHF.

J is TRBJ2-7 and V is TRBV7-6; 7 bases are a match to TRBD1. V gave up 1 base and J gave up 4 bases; unmatched junction bases: 1. CDR1 SGHVS and CDR2 FNYEAQ come from the germline V gene. The CDR3 runs 13 residues. The CDR3 is CASSLDRGYEQYF. In DNA, the CDR3 is TGTGCCAGCAGCTTAGACAGGGGTTACGAGCAGTACTTC. The full variable domain, completed using reference TRBV7-6 and TRBJ2-7, is GAGVSQSPRYKVTKRGQDVALRCDPISGHVSLYWYRQALGQGPEFLTYFNYEAQQDKSGLPNDRFSAERPEGSISTLTIQRTEQRDSAMYRCASSLDRGYEQYFGPGTRLTVT.

The CDR3 DNA sequence: TGCGCCAGCAGCCAAGCTGTGGGGGTGGTTGGCTACACCTTC. Translated: CASSQAVGVVGYTF. This sequence joins TRBV4-3 and TRBJ1-2; D is perhaps TRBD1 (5 bases). The CDR3 runs 14 residues. Trimming stripped 1 base from V and 7 bases from J, with 13 bases between. The germline V gene has CDR1 LGHNA and CDR2 YSLEER.

This rearrangement joins TRBV7-9 to TRBJ1-2; D is undetermined. CDR3 size: 12 residues. The V gene lost 0 bases and the J gene lost 5 bases, with 4 bases spanning the gap. Germline assignment: CDR1 SEHNR and CDR2 FQNEAQ (reference sequence). The DNA of the CDR3 is TGTGCCAGCAGCTTAGCGCAATATGGCTACACCTTC. It encodes CASSLAQYGYTF.

This clone has only one observation. The chain has TRBV21-1 and TRBJ1-2. TRBV21-1 is reported as a pseudogene. The CDR3 totals 18 residues. CDR3: CASSRLPREQGRGYGYTF. CDR3 DNA sequence: TGTGCCAGCAGCAGGTTACCTCGGGAGCAGGGGCGAGGCTATGGCTACACCTTC.

The chain recombines TRBV5-1 with TRBJ1-2; D gene uncertain. Germline values: CDR1 SGHRS, CDR2 YFSETQ. V was pared by 2 bases and J by 8 bases, with 13 bases between. The CDR3 is 13 amino acids. CDR3 in DNA: TGCGCCAGCAGCTTTGGGGTCTTGGGGGGCTACACCTTC. This codes for CASSFGVLGGYTF.

The chain uses TRBV11-1 and TRBJ2-7; D possibly corresponds to TRBD2 (5 bases). The CDR3 runs to 15 residues. Between the trimmed V and J ends, which lost 1 base and 3 bases, there was a span of 13 bases. CDR1 is SGHAT, CDR2 FQDESV, per germline (reference sequence). CDR3 DNA sequence: TGTGCCAGCAGCTTAGAACTAGTAAACCACTACGAGCAGTACTTC. Encoded protein: CASSLELVNHYEQYF.

The V and J genes are TRBV19 and TRBJ2-1; maybe TRBD2 (6 bases). V shed 5 bases and J shed 7 bases, with 27 bases lying between them. CDR3 length: 18 amino acids. Germline V CDR1 and CDR2: LNHDA, SQIVND (reference sequence). This CDR3 reads CASSDRGGRQGRRNEQFF. CDR3 DNA: TGTGCCAGTAGTGATAGGGGTGGGAGGCAGGGTCGACGTAATGAGCAGTTCTTC.

This chain connects TRBV27 to TRBJ2-5; TRBD2 matches 7 bases. The CDR3 has 15 residues. Losses at the gene ends were 3 bases for V and 11 bases for J; bases not matched to a gene: 15. Germline V gene lookup returns CDR1 MNHEY and CDR2 SMNVEV (reference sequence). The CDR3: CASSFWAGFGGEQYF. In DNA, the CDR3 is TGTGCCAGCAGTTTTTGGGCAGGGTTTGGGGGGGAGCAGTACTTC.

The chain links TRBV6-1 to TRBJ1-1; TRBD1 is a possible D gene (5 bases). V was shortened by 2 bases and J by 6 bases, with 10 bases between the two germline ends. CDR3 length: 13 amino acids. CDR1 is MNHNS, CDR2 SASEGT, per germline. The CDR3 DNA is TGTGCCAGCAGTGAACACGGGGGAGCTGAAGCTTTCTTT. Translating it yields CASSEHGGAEAFF.

V gene TRBV7-9 combines with J gene TRBJ2-3, with 9 positions matching TRBD2. V lost 1 base to trimming and J lost 6 bases; unmatched junction nucleotides: 8. Germline CDR1 is SEHNR and CDR2 is FQNEAQ (reference sequence). There are 16 residues in the CDR3. The DNA for the CDR3 is TGTGCCAGCAGCTTAGGAGCGGGAGGCCTCACGGATACGCAGTATTTT. Protein sequence: CASSLGAGGLTDTQYF. The full variable domain, its missing parts supplied by reference TRBV7-9 and TRBJ2-3, is DTGVSQNPRHKITKRGQNVTFRCDPISEHNRLYWYRQTLGQGPEFLTYFQNEAQLEKSRLLSDRFSAERPKGSFSTLEIQRTEQGDSAMYLCASSLGAGGLTDTQYFGPGTRLTVL.

There are a few counts of this clone. The rearrangement links TRBV15 to TRBJ1-1, with a possible D match to TRBD1 (5 bases). Trimming stripped 1 base from V and 0 bases from J, with 12 bases between. There are 16 residues in the CDR3. Germline V gives CDR1 LNHNV, CDR2 YYDKDF (reference sequence). CDR3 in DNA: TGTGCCACCAGCAGAGGACTGACAGACTTGAACACTGAAGCTTTCTTT. Translated, it gives CATSRGLTDLNTEAFF.

This clone was seen a few times. The gene calls are TRBV30 and TRBJ1-2, with TRBD1 matching over 9 bases. The trim removed 3 bases at V and 8 bases at J, leaving 7 bases unmatched. The CDR3 loop spans 13 amino acids. CDR1 and CDR2 from the germline V gene are GTSNPN and SVGIG (reference sequence). CDR3 sequence: CAWRGQGSDGYTF. DNA of the CDR3: TGTGCCTGGAGAGGACAGGGGAGTGACGGCTACACCTTC.

This CDR3 is CASSPPGGEAFF. The CDR3 DNA sequence: TGTGCCAGCAGCCCCCCCGGGGGTGAAGCTTTCTTT. The chain has TRBV13 and TRBJ1-1; D may be TRBD1 (5 bases). Germline values: CDR1 PRHDT, CDR2 FYEKMQ (reference sequence). V was clipped by 5 bases and J by 7 bases, with 11 bases between them. This CDR3 is built from 12 residues.

The chain recombines TRBV9 with TRBJ2-7; 7 bases align to TRBD1. The germline CDR1 and CDR2 sequences are SGDLS and YYNGEE. Losses at the gene ends were 0 bases for V and 1 base for J; bases not matched to a gene: 4. CDR3 size: 15 residues. CDR3 DNA sequence: TGTGCCAGCAGCGTAGGACAGGGTGCATCCTACGAGCAGTACTTC. It codes for CASSVGQGASYEQYF.

In its sample, this clone is large. This chain uses TRBV19 with TRBJ2-1; D is unresolved. Trimming stripped 6 bases from V and 0 bases from J, with 6 bases between. The length of the CDR3 is 13 residues. In germline, CDR1 is LNHDA, CDR2 SQIVND (reference sequence). The CDR3 region is CASRRSSYNEQFF. CDR3 coding DNA: TGTGCCAGTAGGCGTAGCTCCTACAATGAGCAGTTCTTC.

By sample share, this clone is large. The V and J genes are TRBV27 and TRBJ2-1; D assignment may be TRBD1 or TRBD2 (5 bases each). This CDR3 spans 16 amino acids. Germline loops: CDR1 MNHEY, CDR2 SMNVEV (reference sequence). Deletions cut 3 bases from V and 0 bases from J, with 12 bases between. CDR3 residues: CASSLGRLSSYNEQFF. CDR3 sequence (DNA): TGTGCCAGCAGTTTGGGACGGCTGAGCTCCTACAATGAGCAGTTCTTC.

The chain couples TRBV6-5 to TRBJ1-2; D is ambiguous. Germline CDR1 MNHEY, CDR2 SVGAGI. This CDR3 contains 14 residues. Trimming shortened V by 0 bases and J by 6 bases, and 11 bases separated the two germline ends. CDR3 loop: CASSYSGGNDGYTF. In nucleotides, the CDR3 is TGTGCCAGCAGTTACTCCGGAGGGAATGATGGCTACACCTTC.